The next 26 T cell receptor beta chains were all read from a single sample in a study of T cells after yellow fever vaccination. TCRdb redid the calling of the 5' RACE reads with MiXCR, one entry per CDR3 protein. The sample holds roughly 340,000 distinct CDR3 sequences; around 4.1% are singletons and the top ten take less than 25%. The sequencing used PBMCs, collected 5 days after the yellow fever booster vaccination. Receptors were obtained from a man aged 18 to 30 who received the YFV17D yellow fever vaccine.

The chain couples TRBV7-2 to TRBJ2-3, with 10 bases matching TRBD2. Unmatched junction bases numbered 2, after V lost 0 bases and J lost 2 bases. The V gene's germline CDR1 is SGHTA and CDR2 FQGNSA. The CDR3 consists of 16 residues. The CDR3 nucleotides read TGTGCCAGCAGCTTAGCTACTAGCGGGGACACAGATACGCAGTATTTT. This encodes CASSLATSGDTDTQYF.

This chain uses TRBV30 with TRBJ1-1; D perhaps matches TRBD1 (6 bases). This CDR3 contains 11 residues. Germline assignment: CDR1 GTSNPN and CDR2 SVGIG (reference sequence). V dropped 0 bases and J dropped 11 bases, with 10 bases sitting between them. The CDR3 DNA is TGTGCCTGGAGTGTGGGGGCTGGGGCTTTCTTT. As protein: CAWSVGAGAFF.

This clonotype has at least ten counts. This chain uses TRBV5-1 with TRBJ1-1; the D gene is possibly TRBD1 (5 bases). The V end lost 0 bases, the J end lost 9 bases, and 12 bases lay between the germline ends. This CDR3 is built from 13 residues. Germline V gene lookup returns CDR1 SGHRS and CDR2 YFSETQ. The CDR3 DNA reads TGCGCCAGCAGCTTGGATCCGGGGACGAAAGCTTTCTTT. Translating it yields CASSLDPGTKAFF.

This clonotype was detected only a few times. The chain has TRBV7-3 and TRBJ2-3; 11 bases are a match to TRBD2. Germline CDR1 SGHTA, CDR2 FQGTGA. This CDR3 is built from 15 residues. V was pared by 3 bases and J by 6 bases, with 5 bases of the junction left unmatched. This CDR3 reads CASSFISGGADTQYF. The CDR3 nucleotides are TGTGCCAGCAGCTTTATTAGCGGGGGGGCCGATACGCAGTATTTT.

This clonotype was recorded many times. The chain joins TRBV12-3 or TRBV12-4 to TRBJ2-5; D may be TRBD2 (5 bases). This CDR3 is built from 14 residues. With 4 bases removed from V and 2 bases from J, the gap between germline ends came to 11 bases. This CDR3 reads CASSWRSGQETQYF. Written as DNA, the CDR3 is TGTGCCAGCAGTTGGAGGTCGGGTCAAGAGACCCAGTACTTC.

The CDR3 protein is CASSQGWTEAFF. CDR3 DNA sequence: TGTGCCAGCAGCCAGGGGTGGACTGAAGCTTTCTTT. V usage is TRBV7-2 and J usage is TRBJ1-1, with a possible D match to TRBD1 (6 bases). Germline CDR1 reads SGHTA; CDR2 reads FQGNSA. V was clipped by 5 bases and J by 5 bases, with 9 bases between them. The CDR3 loop spans 12 amino acids.

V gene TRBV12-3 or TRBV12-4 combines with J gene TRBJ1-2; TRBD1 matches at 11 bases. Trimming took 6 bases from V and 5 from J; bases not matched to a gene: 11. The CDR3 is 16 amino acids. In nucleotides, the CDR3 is TGTGCCAGCAGCCTAAGGGGACAGGGGGTCGATTATGGCTACACCTTC. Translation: CASSLRGQGVDYGYTF.

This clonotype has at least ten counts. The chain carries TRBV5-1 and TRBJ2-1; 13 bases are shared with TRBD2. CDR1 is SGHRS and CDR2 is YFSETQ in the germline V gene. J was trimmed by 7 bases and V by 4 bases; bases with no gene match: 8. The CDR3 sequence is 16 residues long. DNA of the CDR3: TGCGCCAGCAGCCTTACTAGCGGGGGGGCCGGTAATGAGCAGTTCTTC. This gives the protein CASSLTSGGAGNEQFF.

The CDR3 here is CASSVDRDYEQYV. The CDR3 DNA is TGTGCCAGCAGCGTGGACAGGGACTACGAGCAGTACGTC. The rearrangement joins TRBV5-6 to TRBJ2-7, with 8 bases that match TRBD1. This CDR3 contains 13 residues. V lost 4 bases, J lost 3 bases, and 3 bases stayed unmatched. CDR1 is SGHDT, CDR2 YYEEEE, per germline.

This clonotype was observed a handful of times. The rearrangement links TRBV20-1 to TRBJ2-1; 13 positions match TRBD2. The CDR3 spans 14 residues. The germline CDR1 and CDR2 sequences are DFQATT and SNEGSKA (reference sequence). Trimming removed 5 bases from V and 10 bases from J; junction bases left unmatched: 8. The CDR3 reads CSAPLAGGPGEQFF. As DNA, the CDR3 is TGCAGTGCTCCACTAGCGGGGGGGCCTGGAGAGCAGTTCTTC.

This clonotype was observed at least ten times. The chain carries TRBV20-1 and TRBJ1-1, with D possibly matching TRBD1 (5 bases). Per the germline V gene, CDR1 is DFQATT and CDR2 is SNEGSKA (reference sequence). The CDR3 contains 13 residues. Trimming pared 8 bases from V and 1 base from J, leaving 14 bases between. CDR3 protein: CSPGAGPNTEAFF. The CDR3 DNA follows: TGCAGTCCTGGGGCAGGTCCGAACACTGAAGCTTTCTTT.

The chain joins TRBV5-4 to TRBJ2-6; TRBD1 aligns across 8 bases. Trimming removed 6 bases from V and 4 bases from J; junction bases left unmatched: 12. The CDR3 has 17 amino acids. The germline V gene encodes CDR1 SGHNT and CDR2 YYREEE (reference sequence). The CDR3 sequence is CASTRGQGARGANVLTF. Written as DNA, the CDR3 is TGTGCCAGCACCCGGGGGCAGGGGGCGCGGGGGGCCAACGTCCTGACTTTC.

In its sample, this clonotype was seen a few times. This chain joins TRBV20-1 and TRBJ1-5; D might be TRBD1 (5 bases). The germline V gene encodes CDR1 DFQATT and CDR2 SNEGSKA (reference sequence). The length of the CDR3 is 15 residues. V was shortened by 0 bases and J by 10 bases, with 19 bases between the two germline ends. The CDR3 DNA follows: TGCAGTGCTAGAGAGGGAGACAGCCTAACAGGTCCCCAGCATTTT. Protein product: CSAREGDSLTGPQHF.

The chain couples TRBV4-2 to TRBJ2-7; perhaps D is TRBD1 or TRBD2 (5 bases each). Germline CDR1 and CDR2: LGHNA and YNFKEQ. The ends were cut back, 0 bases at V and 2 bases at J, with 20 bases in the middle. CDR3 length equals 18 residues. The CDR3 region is CASSQDHTPEVGPYEQYF. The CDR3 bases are TGTGCCAGCAGCCAAGATCACACCCCGGAGGTGGGACCCTACGAGCAGTACTTC.

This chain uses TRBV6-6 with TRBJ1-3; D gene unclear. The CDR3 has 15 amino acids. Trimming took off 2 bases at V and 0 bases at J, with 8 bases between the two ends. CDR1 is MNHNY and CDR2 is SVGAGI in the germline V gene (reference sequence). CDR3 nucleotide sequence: TGTGCCAGCAGTTACGAGAGGAGCTCTGGAAACACCATATATTTT. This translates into CASSYERSSGNTIYF.

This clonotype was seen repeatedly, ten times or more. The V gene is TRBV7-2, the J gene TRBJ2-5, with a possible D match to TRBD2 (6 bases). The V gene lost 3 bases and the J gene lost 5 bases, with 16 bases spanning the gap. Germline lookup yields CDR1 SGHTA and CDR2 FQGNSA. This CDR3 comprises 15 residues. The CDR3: CASSLMGGERETQYF. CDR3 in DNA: TGTGCCAGCAGCTTGATGGGCGGGGAGAGGGAGACCCAGTACTTC.

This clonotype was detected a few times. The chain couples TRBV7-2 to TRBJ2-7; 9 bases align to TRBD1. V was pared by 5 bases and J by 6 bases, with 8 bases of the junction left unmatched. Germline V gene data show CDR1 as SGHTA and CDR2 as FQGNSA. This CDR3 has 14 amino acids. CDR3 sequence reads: CASSAQGAEGEQYF. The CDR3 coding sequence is TGTGCCAGCAGCGCACAGGGGGCGGAGGGCGAGCAGTACTTC.

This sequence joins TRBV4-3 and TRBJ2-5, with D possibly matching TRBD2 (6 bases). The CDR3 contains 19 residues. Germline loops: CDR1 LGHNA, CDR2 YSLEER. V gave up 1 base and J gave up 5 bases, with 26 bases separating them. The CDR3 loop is CASSQGSGYGRRSSETQYF. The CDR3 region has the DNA TGCGCCAGCAGCCAAGGATCGGGGTACGGGAGAAGGAGTTCGGAGACCCAGTACTTC.

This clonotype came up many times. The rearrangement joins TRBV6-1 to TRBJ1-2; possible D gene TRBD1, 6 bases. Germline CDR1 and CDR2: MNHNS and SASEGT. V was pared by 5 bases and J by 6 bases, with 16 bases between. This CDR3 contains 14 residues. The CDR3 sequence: CASSRGGQENGYTF. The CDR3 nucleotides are TGTGCCAGCAGTCGTGGGGGGCAGGAAAATGGCTACACCTTC.

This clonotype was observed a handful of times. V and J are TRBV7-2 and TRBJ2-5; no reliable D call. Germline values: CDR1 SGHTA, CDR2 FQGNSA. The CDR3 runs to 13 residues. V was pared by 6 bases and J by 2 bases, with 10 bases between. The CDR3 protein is CASSFATQETQYF. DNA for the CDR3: TGTGCCAGCAGTTTTGCCACTCAAGAGACCCAGTACTTC.

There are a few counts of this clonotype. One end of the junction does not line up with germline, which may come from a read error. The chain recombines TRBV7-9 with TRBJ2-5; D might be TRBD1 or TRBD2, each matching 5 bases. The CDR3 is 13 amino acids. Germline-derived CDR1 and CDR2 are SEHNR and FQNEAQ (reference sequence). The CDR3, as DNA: TGTGCCAGCAGCTTCAGGGACCAGGAGACCCAGTACTTC. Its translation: CASSFRDQETQYF.

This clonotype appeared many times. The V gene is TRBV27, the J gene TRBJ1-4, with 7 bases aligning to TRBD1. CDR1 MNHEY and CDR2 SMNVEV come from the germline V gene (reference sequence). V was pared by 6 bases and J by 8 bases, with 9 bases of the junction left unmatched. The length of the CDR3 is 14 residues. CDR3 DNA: TGTGCCAGCAGAGAGACAGGGCGGAGAGAAAAACTGTTTTTT. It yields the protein CASRETGRREKLFF. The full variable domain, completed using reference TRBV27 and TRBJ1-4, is EAQVTQNPRYLITVTGKKLTVTCSQNMNHEYMSWYRQDPGLGLRQIYYSMNVEVTDKGDVPEGYKVSRKEKRNFPLILESPSPNQTSLYFCASRETGRREKLFFGSGTQLSVL.

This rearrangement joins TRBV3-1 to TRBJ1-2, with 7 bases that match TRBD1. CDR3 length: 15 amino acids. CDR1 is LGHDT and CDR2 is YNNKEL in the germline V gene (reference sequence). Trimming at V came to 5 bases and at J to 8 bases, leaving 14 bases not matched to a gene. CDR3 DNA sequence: TGTGCCAGCAGCGCCCGCGGGACAGCGGATCTCGGCTACACCTTC. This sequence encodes CASSARGTADLGYTF. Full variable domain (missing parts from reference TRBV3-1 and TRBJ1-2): DTAVSQTPKYLVTQMGNDKSIKCEQNLGHDTMYWYKQDSKKFLKIMFSYNNKELIINETVPNRFSPKSPDKAHLNLHINSLELGDSAVYFCASSARGTADLGYTFGSGTRLTVV.

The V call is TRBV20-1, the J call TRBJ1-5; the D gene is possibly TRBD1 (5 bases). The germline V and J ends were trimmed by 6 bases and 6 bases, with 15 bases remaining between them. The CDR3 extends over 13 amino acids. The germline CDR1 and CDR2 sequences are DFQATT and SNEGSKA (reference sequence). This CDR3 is CSASWGTGQPQHF. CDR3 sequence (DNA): TGCAGTGCCAGTTGGGGGACCGGTCAGCCCCAGCATTTT.

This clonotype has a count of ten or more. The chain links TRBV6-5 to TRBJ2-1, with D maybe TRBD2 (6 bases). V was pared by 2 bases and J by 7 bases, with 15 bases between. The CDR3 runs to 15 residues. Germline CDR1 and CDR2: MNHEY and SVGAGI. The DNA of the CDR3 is TGTGCCAGCAGTTACCGGGGGACCACGGGGAATGAGCAGTTCTTC. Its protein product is CASSYRGTTGNEQFF.

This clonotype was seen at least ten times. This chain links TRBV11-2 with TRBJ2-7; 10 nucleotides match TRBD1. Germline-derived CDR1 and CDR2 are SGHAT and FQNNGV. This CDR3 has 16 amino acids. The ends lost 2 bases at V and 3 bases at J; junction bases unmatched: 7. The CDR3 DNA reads TGTGCCAGCAGCTTATCCCCGTGGACAGGGGGCTACGAGCAGTACTTC. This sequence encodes CASSLSPWTGGYEQYF.